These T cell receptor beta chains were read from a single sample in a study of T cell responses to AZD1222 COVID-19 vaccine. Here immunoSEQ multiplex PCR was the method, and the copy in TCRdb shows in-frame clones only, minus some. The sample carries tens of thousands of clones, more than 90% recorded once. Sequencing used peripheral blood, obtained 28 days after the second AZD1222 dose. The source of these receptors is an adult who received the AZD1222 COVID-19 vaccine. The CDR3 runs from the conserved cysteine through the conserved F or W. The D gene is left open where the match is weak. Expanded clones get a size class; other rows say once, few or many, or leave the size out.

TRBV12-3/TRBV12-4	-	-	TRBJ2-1	TGTGCCAGCAGTTTGCACAATGAGCAGTTCTTC	CASSLHNEQFF
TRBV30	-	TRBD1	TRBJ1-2	TGTGCCTGGAGTATCACCTGGGACAGCTATGGCTACACCTTC	CAWSITWDSYGYTF
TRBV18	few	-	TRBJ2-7	TGTGCCAGCTCACGAATACGGGGTAGTAACGAGCAGTACTTC	CASSRIRGSNEQYF
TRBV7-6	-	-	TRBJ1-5	TGTGCCAGCAGCTTAGATAGCCAGGGCAATCAGCCCCAGCATTTT	CASSLDSQGNQPQHF
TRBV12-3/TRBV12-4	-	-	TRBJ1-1	TGTGCCAGCAGTTTAGGCCTAGAAGCTTTCTTT	CASSLGLEAFF
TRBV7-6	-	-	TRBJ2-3	TGTGCCAGCAGCTTAGGCAGCGGAATTACACGAGGCACAGATACGCAGTATTTT	CASSLGSGITRGTDTQYF
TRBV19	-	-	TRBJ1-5	TGTGCCAGTACCCAGCGGGGGCTCGGGCAGCCCCAGCATTTT	CASTQRGLGQPQHF
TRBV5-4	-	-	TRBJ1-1	TGTGCCAGCAGCTTGATCGAAGGGAACACTGAAGCTTTCTTT	CASSLIEGNTEAFF
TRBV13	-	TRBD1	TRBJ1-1	TGTGCCAGCAGCCCAGGACAGGGGACCGAAGCTTTCTTT	CASSPGQGTEAFF
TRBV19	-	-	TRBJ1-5	TGTGCCAGTAGTATAAGGGGGGGGTATCAGCCCCAGCATTTT	CASSIRGGYQPQHF
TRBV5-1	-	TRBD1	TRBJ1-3	TGCGCCAGCAGCAATACTTACAGGGGGCCTGGAAACACCATATATTTT	CASSNTYRGPGNTIYF